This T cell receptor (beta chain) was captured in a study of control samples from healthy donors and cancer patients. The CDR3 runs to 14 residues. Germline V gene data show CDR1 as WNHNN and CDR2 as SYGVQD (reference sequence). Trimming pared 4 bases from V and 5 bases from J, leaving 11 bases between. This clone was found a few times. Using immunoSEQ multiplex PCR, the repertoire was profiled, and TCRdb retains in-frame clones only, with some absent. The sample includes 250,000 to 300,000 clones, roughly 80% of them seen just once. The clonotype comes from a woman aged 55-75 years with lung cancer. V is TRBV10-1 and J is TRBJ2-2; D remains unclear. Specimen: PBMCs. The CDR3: CASSVMRTTGELFF. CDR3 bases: TGCGCCAGCAGTGTAATGCGGACGACCGGGGAGCTGTTTTTT.